This T cell receptor beta chain was captured by sequencing in a study of cytomegalovirus exposure and HLA in healthy donors. The CDR3 has 13 amino acids. The germline V and J ends were trimmed by 9 bases and 0 bases, with 9 bases remaining between them. CDR1 and CDR2 (germline): MNHEY, SVGAGI. Concerning this clone itself: As yet, its antigen is unknown.

This PCR relied on a set of 60 Vbeta primers and 13 Jbeta primers. This table comes from immunoSEQ multiplex PCR, and its TCRdb copy is limited to in-frame clones, with some not included. Among about 200,000 clones listed, around 90% were seen once. Findings of the study overall: TRBV6-2, TRBV6-3 and other indistinguishable V segments were excluded. Clonal expansion, a later analysis showed, was greater in HLA-associated TCR beta chains than in equally common others.

This sequence was found in a woman aged 18-29 years in good health and CMV-seronegative. The J gene is TRBJ1-3, the V gene TRBV6-5, with a tentative D call TRBD1 (6 bases). Sequencing was performed on PBMCs. As DNA, the CDR3 is TGTGCCAGTTGGGACACCTCTGGAAACACCATATATTTT. Protein sequence: CASWDTSGNTIYF.